This T cell receptor beta chain was documented in a study of Ad26.COV2.S vaccination and SARS-CoV-2 variants. Germline V gene lookup returns CDR1 LGHNA and CDR2 YSLEER. Trimming shortened V by 1 base and J by 3 bases, and 13 bases separated the two germline ends. The CDR3 extends over 15 amino acids. Some clones are missing from TCRdb's copy, which holds only in-frame ones; the method was immunoSEQ multiplex PCR. In the table there are roughly 320,000 clones, about nine tenths of which are singletons. Treatment reported: 15 to 20 received Ad26.COV2.S at low or high dose, single or two shots; roughly five received placebo; per-sample allocation not given. Sampling took place 63 days after the first vaccine or placebo injection.

This sample comprised peripheral blood, obtained in a trial of Ad26.COV2.S vaccine versus placebo. The TCR comes from a person between 18 and 65 years old who received the Ad26.COV2.S COVID-19 vaccine or a placebo. The V call is TRBV4-3, the J call TRBJ2-7; the D gene is possibly TRBD2 (5 bases). CDR3 in amino acids: CASSQGYQRHYEQYF. CDR3 sequence (DNA): TGCGCCAGCAGCCAAGGTTACCAGCGGCACTACGAGCAGTACTTC.